These 9 T cell receptor beta chains share one sample of origin, sequenced in a study of T cells in Graves' hyperthyroidism and ophthalmopathy. Amplified regions were TCR beta CDR3 sequences from RNA transcripts. The study used the HTBI primer set for a first-round RT-PCR of the TCR CDR3. Via MiXCR, TCRdb re-called the multiplex PCR reads, giving one row per CDR3 protein. The sample has some 510,000 distinct CDR3 sequences; less than 25% are singletons. Sequenced material: blood. The receptors stem from a man younger than 35 with Graves' hyperthyroidism.

This clonotype occurred a few times. The rearrangement uses TRBV6-2 or TRBV6-3 and TRBJ1-5; TRBD1 agrees at 8 bases. Trimming cost V 2 bases and J 3 bases; bases outside gene matches: 12. The germline gives CDR1 MNHEY, CDR2 SVGEGT. This CDR3 has 18 residues. The CDR3, as DNA: TGTGCCAGCAGTTACGACGGAGACAGGGGCTTTGACAATCAGCCCCAGCATTTT. Its translation is CASSYDGDRGFDNQPQHF.

This clonotype was recorded a few times. A read error may account for a junction end that differs from germline. This chain joins TRBV19 and TRBJ2-2; D is ambiguous. From germline, CDR1 is LNHDA and CDR2 SQIVND (reference sequence). The CDR3 runs 15 residues. CDR3 in amino acids: CASRIDGLDSGELFF. For the CDR3, the DNA is TGTGCCAGTAGAATAGACGGTCTAGATTCCGGGGAGCTGTTTTTT.

This clonotype was observed a handful of times. A much larger clone is a single base away; this may be a read error. V usage is TRBV6-1 and J usage is TRBJ2-4; D uncertain. Germline V gene data show CDR1 as MNHNS and CDR2 as SASEGT. The CDR3 covers 15 residues. The CDR3, as DNA: TGTGCCAGCAGTGGTTCGAGAATAGCCAAAAACATTAAGTACTTC. Protein: CASSGSRIAKNIKYF.

J is TRBJ2-5 and V is TRBV7-9, with a tentative D call TRBD2 (6 bases). Germline CDR1 and CDR2: SEHNR and FQNEAQ (reference sequence). Deletions cut 5 bases from V and 1 base from J, with 14 bases between. This CDR3 is 15 amino acids long. The CDR3 sequence: CASSTRRDFQETQYF. DNA for the CDR3: TGTGCCAGCAGCACCCGCCGGGACTTCCAAGAGACCCAGTACTTC.

A word on this clonotype: Its ends do not fully match the called genes, so a read error is possible. V usage is TRBV28 and J usage is TRBJ2-5; 7 bases match TRBD1. Germline assignment: CDR1 MDHEN and CDR2 SYDVKM. This CDR3 region has 17 residues. This CDR3 is CANSSTVPHRGRDTQYF. DNA of the CDR3: TGTGCCAACAGTTCTACGGTACCGCACAGGGGACGAGACACCCAGTACTTC.

This clonotype was detected many times. The chain links TRBV19 to TRBJ1-1; 8 bases agree with TRBD1. Trimming took 4 bases from V and 6 from J; bases not matched to a gene: 4. The CDR3 has 13 amino acids. Germline-derived CDR1 and CDR2 are LNHDA and SQIVND (reference sequence). The CDR3 loop reads CASSNRGYSEAFF. The CDR3 DNA reads as TGTGCCAGTAGTAACAGGGGGTATTCTGAAGCTTTCTTT.

This clonotype was counted ten times or more. J is TRBJ2-6 and V is TRBV4-1; the D is unclear. CDR1 and CDR2 (germline): MGHRA, YSYEKL. This CDR3 is built from 17 residues. V was clipped by 0 bases and J by 1 base, with 10 bases between them. The CDR3 region has the DNA TGCGCCAGCAGCCAAGAGGGATTTAATTCTGGGGCCAACGTCCTGACTTTC. Residues: CASSQEGFNSGANVLTF.

Ten or more counts support this clonotype. This rearrangement joins TRBV29-1 to TRBJ1-1; weak D call: TRBD1 (5 bases). The germline CDR1 and CDR2 sequences are SQVTM and ANQGSEA. The CDR3 contains 13 residues. With 7 bases removed from V and 5 bases from J, the gap between germline ends came to 17 bases. In nucleotides, the CDR3 is TGCAGCGCTTTTGTTGGGGGAATGACTGAAGCTTTCTTT. It translates to CSAFVGGMTEAFF.

This clonotype was picked up many times. The genes are TRBV6-2 or TRBV6-3 and TRBJ2-7; D is unclear. V was cut by 3 bases and J by 3 bases, with 24 bases left in between. This CDR3 is built from 18 residues. Germline values: CDR1 MNHEY, CDR2 SVGEGT. The CDR3 bases are TGTGCCAGCAGTTATGGTCTACCCATGAAAAAGGGTTACTACGAGCAGTACTTC. Amino acids: CASSYGLPMKKGYYEQYF.